Listed below are T cell receptor beta chains from one sample, sequenced in a study of blood T cell repertoires in COVID-19. Only in-frame clones appear in the TCRdb table, and some are missing; sequencing was by immunoSEQ multiplex PCR. The table lists 350,000 to 450,000 clones, about 88% of them singletons. The sample taken for sequencing was PBMCs or T cells enriched from blood (not recorded which). The receptors derive from a woman aged 18-30 years who had been exposed to COVID-19. The conserved cysteine and the conserved F or W are not part of the CDR3 here.

TRBJ2-6 | TRBV5-1 | ASSFQGRESGANVLT
TRBJ2-7 | TRBV11-2 | ASSLGGLNRVPYEQY
TRBJ2-5 | TRBV3-1/TRBV3-2 | ASSPAVAGGRETQY
TRBJ1-3 | TRBV2 | ASSWTASSGNTIY
TRBJ2-7 | TRBV28 | ASSAGGRYEQY
TRBJ2-2 | TRBV7-8 | ASSLALHTGELF
TRBJ1-1 | TRBV13 | ASSWQGISTEAF
TRBJ2-5 | TRBV5-4 | ASSLAAGVQETQY
TRBJ2-5 | TRBV29-1 | SVSRGQETQY
TRBJ2-1 | TRBV28 | ASLTTGTGYNEQF
TRBJ2-1 | TRBV6-2/TRBV6-3 | ASSIAETSYNEQF
TRBJ1-5 | TRBV2 | ASTPGQNHQPQH
TRBJ2-2 | TRBV5-1 | ASSLGLGPNTGELF
TRBJ2-7 | TRBV30 | AWSVTDEQY
TRBJ2-7 | TRBV30 | AWSWGLAGTYEQY
TRBJ2-1 | TRBV7-9 | ASSLVGDEQF
TRBJ2-1 | TRBV3-1/TRBV3-2 | ASRHRGGLNNEQF